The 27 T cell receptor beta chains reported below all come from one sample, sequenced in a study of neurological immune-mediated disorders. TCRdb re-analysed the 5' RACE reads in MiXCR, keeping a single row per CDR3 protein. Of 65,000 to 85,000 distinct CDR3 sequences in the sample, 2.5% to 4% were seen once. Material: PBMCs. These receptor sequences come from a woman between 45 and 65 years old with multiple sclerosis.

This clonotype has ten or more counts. In DNA form, the CDR3 reads TGTGCCAGCAGCCCCACGTGGGTTGGAGGCACTGAAGCTTTCTTT. Translated, it gives CASSPTWVGGTEAFF. This sequence joins TRBV3-1 and TRBJ1-1, with D unresolved. Germline CDR1 is LGHDT and CDR2 is YNNKEL (reference sequence). V lost 4 bases to trimming and J lost 4 bases, with 16 bases between them. CDR3 length: 15 amino acids.

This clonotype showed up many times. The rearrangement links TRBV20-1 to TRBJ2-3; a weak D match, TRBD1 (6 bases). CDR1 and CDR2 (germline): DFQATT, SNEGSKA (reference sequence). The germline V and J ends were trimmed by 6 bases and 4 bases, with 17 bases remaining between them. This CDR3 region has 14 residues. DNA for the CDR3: TGCAGTGCGACAGGTGGAGTGGGGCCAGATACGCAGTATTTT. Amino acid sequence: CSATGGVGPDTQYF.

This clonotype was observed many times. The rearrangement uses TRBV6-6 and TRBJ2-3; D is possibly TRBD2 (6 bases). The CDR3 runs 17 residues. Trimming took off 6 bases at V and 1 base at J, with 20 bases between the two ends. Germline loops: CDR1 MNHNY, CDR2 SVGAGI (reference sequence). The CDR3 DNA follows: TGTGCCAGCAGCTTCATACAATTGCGGGGACGCACAGATACGCAGTATTTT. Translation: CASSFIQLRGRTDTQYF.

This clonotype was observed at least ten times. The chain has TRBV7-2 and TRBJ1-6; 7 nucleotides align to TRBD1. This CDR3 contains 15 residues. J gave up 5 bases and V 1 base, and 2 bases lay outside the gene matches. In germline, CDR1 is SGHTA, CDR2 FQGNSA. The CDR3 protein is CASSLVGQNNSPLHF. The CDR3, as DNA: TGTGCCAGCAGCTTAGTGGGACAGAATAATTCACCCCTCCACTTT.

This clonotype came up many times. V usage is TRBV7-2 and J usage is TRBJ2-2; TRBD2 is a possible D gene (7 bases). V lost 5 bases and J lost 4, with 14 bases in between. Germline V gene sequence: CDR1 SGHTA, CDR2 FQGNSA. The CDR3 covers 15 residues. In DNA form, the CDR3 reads TGTGCCAGCAGCCCCGCGGGGGCGGGCACCGGGGAGCTGTTTTTT. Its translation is CASSPAGAGTGELFF. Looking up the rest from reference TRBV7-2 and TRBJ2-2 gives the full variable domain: GAGVSQSPSNKVTEKGKDVELRCDPISGHTALYWYRQSLGQGLEFLIYFQGNSAPDKSGLPSDRFSAERTGGSVSTLTIQRTQQEDSAVYLCASSPAGAGTGELFFGEGSRLTVL.

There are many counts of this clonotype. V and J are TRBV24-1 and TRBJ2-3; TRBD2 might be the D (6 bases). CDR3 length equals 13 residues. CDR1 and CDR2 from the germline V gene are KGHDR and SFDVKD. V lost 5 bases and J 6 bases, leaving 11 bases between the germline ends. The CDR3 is CATSGGAVDTQYF. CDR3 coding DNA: TGTGCCACCAGTGGCGGGGCCGTCGATACGCAGTATTTT.

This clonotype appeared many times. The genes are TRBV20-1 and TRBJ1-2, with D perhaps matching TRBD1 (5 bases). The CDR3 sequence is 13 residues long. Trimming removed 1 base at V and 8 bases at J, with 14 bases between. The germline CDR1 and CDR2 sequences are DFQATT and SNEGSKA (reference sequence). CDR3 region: CSARVSGGGGYTF. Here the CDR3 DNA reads TGCAGTGCTAGAGTGTCCGGGGGAGGGGGCTACACCTTC.

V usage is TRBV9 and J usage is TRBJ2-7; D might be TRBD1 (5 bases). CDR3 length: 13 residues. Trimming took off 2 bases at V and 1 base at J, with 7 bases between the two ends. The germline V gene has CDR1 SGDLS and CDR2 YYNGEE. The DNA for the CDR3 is TGTGCCAGCAGCGTCCAGGGATCCTACGAGCAGTACTTC. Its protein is CASSVQGSYEQYF. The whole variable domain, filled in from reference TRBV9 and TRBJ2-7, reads DSGVTQTPKHLITATGQRVTLRCSPRSGDLSVYWYQQSLDQGLQFLIQYYNGEERAKGNILERFSAQQFPDLHSELNLSSLELGDSALYFCASSVQGSYEQYFGPGTRLTVT.

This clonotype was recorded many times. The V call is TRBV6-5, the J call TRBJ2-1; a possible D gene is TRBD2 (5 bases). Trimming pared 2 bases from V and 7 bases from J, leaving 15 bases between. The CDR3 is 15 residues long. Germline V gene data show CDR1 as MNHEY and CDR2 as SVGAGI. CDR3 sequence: CASSYTLSVRNEQFF. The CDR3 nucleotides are TGTGCCAGCAGTTACACCCTTAGCGTAAGGAATGAGCAGTTCTTC.

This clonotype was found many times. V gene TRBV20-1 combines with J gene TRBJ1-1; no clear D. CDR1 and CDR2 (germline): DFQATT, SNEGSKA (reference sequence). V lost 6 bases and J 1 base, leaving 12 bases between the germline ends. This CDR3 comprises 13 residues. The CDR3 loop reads CSASTDQNTEAFF. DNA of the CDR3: TGCAGTGCGAGCACGGACCAGAACACTGAAGCTTTCTTT.

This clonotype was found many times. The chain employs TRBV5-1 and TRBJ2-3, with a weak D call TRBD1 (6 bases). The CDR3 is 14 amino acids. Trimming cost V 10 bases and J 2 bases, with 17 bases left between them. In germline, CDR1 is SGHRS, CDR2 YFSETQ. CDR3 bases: TGCGCCGGCTCCCCGGGACACACCACAGATACGCAGTATTTT. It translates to CAGSPGHTTDTQYF.

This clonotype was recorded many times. In DNA form, the CDR3 reads TGCAGTGTACCTAGCGGGAGGGGGCAGTTCTTC. It encodes CSVPSGRGQFF. The chain couples TRBV20-1 to TRBJ2-1, with 12 bases matching TRBD2. With V trimmed by 7 bases and J by 12 bases, 4 bases remained unmatched. The CDR3 length is 11 residues. Germline lookup yields CDR1 DFQATT and CDR2 SNEGSKA (reference sequence).

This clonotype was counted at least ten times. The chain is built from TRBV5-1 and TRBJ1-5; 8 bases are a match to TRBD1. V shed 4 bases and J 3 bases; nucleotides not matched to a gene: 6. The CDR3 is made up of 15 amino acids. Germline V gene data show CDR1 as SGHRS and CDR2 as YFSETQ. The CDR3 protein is CASSEGQGLNQPQHF. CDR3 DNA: TGCGCCAGCAGCGAAGGACAGGGCCTCAATCAGCCCCAGCATTTT.

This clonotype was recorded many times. The CDR3 DNA reads TGTGCCAGCGGACCCTTGAACACTGAAGCTTTCTTT. Protein: CASGPLNTEAFF. This sequence joins TRBV9 and TRBJ1-1; the D is unclear. The CDR3 runs 12 residues. CDR1 and CDR2 (germline): SGDLS, YYNGEE. V gave up 7 bases and J gave up 0 bases, with 7 bases separating them.

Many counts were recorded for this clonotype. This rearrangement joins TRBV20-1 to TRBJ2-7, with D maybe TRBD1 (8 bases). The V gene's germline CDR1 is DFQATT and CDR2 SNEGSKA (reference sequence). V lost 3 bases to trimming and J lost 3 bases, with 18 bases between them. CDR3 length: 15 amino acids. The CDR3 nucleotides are TGCAGTGCTAGGGTAGGACAGGGAGGGTTCTACGAGCAGTACTTC. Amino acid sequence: CSARVGQGGFYEQYF.

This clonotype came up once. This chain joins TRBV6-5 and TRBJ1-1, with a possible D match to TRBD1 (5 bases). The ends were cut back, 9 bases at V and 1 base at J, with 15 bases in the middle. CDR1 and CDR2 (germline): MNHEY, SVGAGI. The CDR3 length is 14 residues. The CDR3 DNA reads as TGTGCCAGTTGGAGGAGGGGAACGAACACTGAAGCTTTCTTT. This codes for CASWRRGTNTEAFF.

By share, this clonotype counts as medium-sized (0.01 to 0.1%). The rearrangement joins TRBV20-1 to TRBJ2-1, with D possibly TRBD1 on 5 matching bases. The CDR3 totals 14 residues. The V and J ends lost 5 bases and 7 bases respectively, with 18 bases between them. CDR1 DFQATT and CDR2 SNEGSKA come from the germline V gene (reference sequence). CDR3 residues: CSAWGGAGPNEQFF. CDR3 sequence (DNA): TGCAGTGCTTGGGGTGGGGCAGGGCCAAATGAGCAGTTCTTC.

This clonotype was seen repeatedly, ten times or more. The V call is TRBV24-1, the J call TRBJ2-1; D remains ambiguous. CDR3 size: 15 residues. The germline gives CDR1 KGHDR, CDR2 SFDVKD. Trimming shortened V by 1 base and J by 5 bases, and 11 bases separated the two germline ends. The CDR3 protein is CATSDFSGPHNEQFF. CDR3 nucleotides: TGTGCCACCAGTGATTTCTCAGGACCTCACAATGAGCAGTTCTTC.

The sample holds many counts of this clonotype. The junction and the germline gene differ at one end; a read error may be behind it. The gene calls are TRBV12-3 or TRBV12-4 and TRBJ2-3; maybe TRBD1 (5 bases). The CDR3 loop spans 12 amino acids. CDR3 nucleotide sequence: TGTGCCAGCAGTTCCCAGTCTGGTCGAAGGGGTTTT. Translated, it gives CASSSQSGRRGF.

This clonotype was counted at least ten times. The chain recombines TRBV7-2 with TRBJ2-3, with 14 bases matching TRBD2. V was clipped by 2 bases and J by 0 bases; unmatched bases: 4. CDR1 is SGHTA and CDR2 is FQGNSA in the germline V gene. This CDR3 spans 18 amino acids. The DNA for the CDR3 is TGTGCCAGCAGCTTATCAGGACTAGCGGGGGGAAGCACAGATACGCAGTATTTT. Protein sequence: CASSLSGLAGGSTDTQYF.

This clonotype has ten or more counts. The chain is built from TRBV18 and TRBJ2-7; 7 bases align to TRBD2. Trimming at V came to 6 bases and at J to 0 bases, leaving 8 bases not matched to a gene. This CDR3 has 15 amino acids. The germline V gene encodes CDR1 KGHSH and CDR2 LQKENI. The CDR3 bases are TGTGCCAGCTCCCTCAGCGGGATACTCTCCTACGAGCAGTACTTC. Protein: CASSLSGILSYEQYF.

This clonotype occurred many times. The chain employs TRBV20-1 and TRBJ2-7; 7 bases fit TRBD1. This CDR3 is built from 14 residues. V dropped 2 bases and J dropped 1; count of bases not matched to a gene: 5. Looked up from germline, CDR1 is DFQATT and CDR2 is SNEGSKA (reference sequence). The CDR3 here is CSARSHRGSYEQYV. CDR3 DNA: TGCAGTGCTAGATCTCACAGGGGATCCTACGAGCAGTACGTC.

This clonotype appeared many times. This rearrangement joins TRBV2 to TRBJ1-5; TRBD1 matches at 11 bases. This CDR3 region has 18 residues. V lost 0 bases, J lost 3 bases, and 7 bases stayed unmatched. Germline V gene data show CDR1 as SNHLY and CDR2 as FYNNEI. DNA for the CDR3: TGTGCCAGCAGTGAAGCCGCCGGGACAGGGGGGATCAATCAGCCCCAGCATTTT. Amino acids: CASSEAAGTGGINQPQHF.

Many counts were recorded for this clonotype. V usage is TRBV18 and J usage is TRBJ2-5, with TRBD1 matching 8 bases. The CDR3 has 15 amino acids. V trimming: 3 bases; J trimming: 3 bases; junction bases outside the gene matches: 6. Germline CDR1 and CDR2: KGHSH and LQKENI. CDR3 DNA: TGTGCCAGCTCACCCCCTTTGACAGGGGAAGAGACCCAGTACTTC. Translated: CASSPPLTGEETQYF.

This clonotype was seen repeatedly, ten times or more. The CDR3 here is CASSLHLGTNEKLFF. As DNA, the CDR3 is TGTGCCAGCAGCTTGCATCTGGGGACTAATGAAAAACTGTTTTTT. The V call is TRBV5-5, the J call TRBJ1-4; D remains ambiguous. This CDR3 contains 15 residues. Germline V CDR1 and CDR2: SGHKS, YYEKEE (reference sequence). V gave up 1 base and J gave up 2 bases, with 9 bases separating them.

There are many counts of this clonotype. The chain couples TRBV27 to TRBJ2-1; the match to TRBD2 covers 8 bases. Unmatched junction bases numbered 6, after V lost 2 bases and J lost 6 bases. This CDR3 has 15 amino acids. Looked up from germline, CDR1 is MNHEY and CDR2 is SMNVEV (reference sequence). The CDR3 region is CASSLGTGGPNEQFF. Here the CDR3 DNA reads TGTGCCAGCAGTTTAGGGACGGGAGGGCCCAATGAGCAGTTCTTC.

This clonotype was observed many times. The CDR3 reads CASSLTVAYSPDTQYF. As DNA, the CDR3 is TGTGCCAGCAGCTTAACAGTAGCCTATTCCCCAGATACGCAGTATTTT. The V gene is TRBV7-9, the J gene TRBJ2-3; D is undetermined. Trimming cost V 2 bases and J 4 bases, with 16 bases left between them. Germline loops: CDR1 SEHNR, CDR2 FQNEAQ (reference sequence). The CDR3 runs 16 residues. The full variable domain, its missing parts supplied by reference TRBV7-9 and TRBJ2-3, is DTGVSQNPRHKITKRGQNVTFRCDPISEHNRLYWYRQTLGQGPEFLTYFQNEAQLEKSRLLSDRFSAERPKGSFSTLEIQRTEQGDSAMYLCASSLTVAYSPDTQYFGPGTRLTVL.